This is a list of T cell receptor beta chains from one sample in a study of Ad26.COV2.S vaccination and SARS-CoV-2 variants. TCRdb's table, derived via immunoSEQ multiplex PCR, lists solely in-frame clones and lacks some. The sample shows just under 250,000 clones, roughly 90% of them seen only once. This sample comprised peripheral blood, obtained in a trial of Ad26.COV2.S vaccine versus placebo. These receptors came from a person between 18 and 60 years old who received the Ad26.COV2.S COVID-19 vaccine or a placebo. CDR3s include the opening cysteine and the closing phenylalanine or tryptophan. The D gene is left open where the match is weak. Size is stated for part of the rows, as once, few or many counts, or as a class when the clone is expanded.

j_gene: TRBJ2-5; v_gene: TRBV9; abundance: -; d_gene: TRBD2; CDR3aa: CASSLSAGGQETQYF; CDR3nt: TGTGCCAGCAGCCTCTCTGCGGGGGGGCAAGAGACCCAGTACTTC
j_gene: TRBJ1-1; v_gene: TRBV10-2; abundance: -; d_gene: TRBD1; CDR3aa: CASMGTALNTEAFF; CDR3nt: TGCGCCAGCATGGGGACAGCTCTGAACACTGAAGCTTTCTTT
j_gene: TRBJ1-1; v_gene: TRBV27; abundance: -; d_gene: -; CDR3aa: CASSLNLGGTEAFF; CDR3nt: TGTGCCAGCAGTTTAAATTTAGGGGGCACTGAAGCTTTCTTT
j_gene: TRBJ2-1; v_gene: TRBV3-1/TRBV3-2; abundance: -; d_gene: TRBD2; CDR3aa: CASSQEALAGDCSYNEQFF; CDR3nt: TGTGCCAGCAGCCAAGAGGCGCTAGCGGGAGATTGTTCCTACAATGAGCAGTTCTTC
j_gene: TRBJ2-2; v_gene: TRBV4-3; abundance: -; d_gene: TRBD2; CDR3aa: CASSLLGLAGVAGELFF; CDR3nt: TGCGCCAGCAGCCTCCTGGGACTAGCGGGAGTGGCCGGGGAGCTGTTTTTT
j_gene: TRBJ1-5; v_gene: TRBV30; abundance: once; d_gene: -; CDR3aa: CAWKPGGAVNQPQHF; CDR3nt: TGTGCCTGGAAACCTGGGGGGGCGGTAAATCAGCCCCAGCATTTT
j_gene: TRBJ2-1; v_gene: TRBV5-1; abundance: once; d_gene: -; CDR3aa: CASSSVIAYNEQFF; CDR3nt: TGCGCCAGCAGCTCGGTAATTGCCTACAATGAGCAGTTCTTC
j_gene: TRBJ2-7; v_gene: TRBV7-8; abundance: -; d_gene: TRBD1; CDR3aa: CASSLGRQGSNEQYF; CDR3nt: TGTGCCAGCAGCTTAGGAAGACAGGGGTCTAACGAGCAGTACTTC
j_gene: TRBJ2-1; v_gene: TRBV11-3; abundance: -; d_gene: TRBD2; CDR3aa: CASGTSAHEQFF; CDR3nt: TGTGCCAGCGGAACTAGCGCGCATGAGCAGTTCTTC
j_gene: TRBJ2-7; v_gene: TRBV7-2; abundance: -; d_gene: -; CDR3aa: CASSSQGPPYEQYF; CDR3nt: TGTGCCAGCAGCTCCCAGGGCCCTCCCTACGAGCAGTACTTC
j_gene: TRBJ1-6; v_gene: TRBV19; abundance: -; d_gene: -; CDR3aa: CASSITGASYNSPLHF; CDR3nt: TGTGCCAGTAGTATAACAGGAGCCTCCTATAATTCACCCCTCCACTTT
j_gene: TRBJ2-1; v_gene: TRBV28; abundance: -; d_gene: TRBD2; CDR3aa: CATKPSPGLAGEQFF; CDR3nt: TGTGCCACCAAGCCTTCACCGGGACTAGCGGGCGAGCAGTTCTTC
j_gene: TRBJ1-5; v_gene: TRBV6-5; abundance: once; d_gene: TRBD1; CDR3aa: CASSTKTGGNQPQHF; CDR3nt: TGTGCCAGCAGTACTAAGACAGGGGGCAATCAGCCCCAGCATTTT
j_gene: TRBJ2-5; v_gene: TRBV10-1; abundance: -; d_gene: TRBD2; CDR3aa: CASSEIDLAGPAVGEETQYF; CDR3nt: TGCGCCAGCAGTGAAATCGATCTAGCGGGTCCGGCTGTGGGGGAAGAGACCCAGTACTTC
j_gene: TRBJ2-3; v_gene: TRBV7-2; abundance: -; d_gene: -; CDR3aa: CASSLKTATDTQYF; CDR3nt: TGTGCCAGCAGCTTAAAGACAGCCACAGATACGCAGTATTTT
j_gene: TRBJ2-1; v_gene: TRBV19; abundance: -; d_gene: -; CDR3aa: CASSISGGSYNEQFF; CDR3nt: TGTGCCAGTAGTATATCAGGGGGGTCCTACAATGAGCAGTTCTTC
j_gene: TRBJ2-1; v_gene: TRBV5-6; abundance: -; d_gene: TRBD2; CDR3aa: CASSRALAGFSYNEQFF; CDR3nt: TGTGCCAGCAGCCGCGCACTAGCGGGGTTCTCCTACAATGAGCAGTTCTTC
j_gene: TRBJ1-6; v_gene: TRBV21-1; abundance: -; d_gene: -; CDR3aa: CASSKVGTDWYYSPLHF; CDR3nt: TGTGCCAGCAGCAAAGTGGGGACAGACTGGTATTATTCACCCCTCCACTTT
j_gene: TRBJ1-6; v_gene: TRBV7-9; abundance: once; d_gene: TRBD1; CDR3aa: CASSSYTGGAGSPLHF; CDR3nt: TGTGCCAGCAGCTCATATACAGGGGGAGCGGGATCACCCCTCCACTTT
j_gene: TRBJ2-7; v_gene: TRBV5-4; abundance: -; d_gene: -; CDR3aa: CASSLPGTYEQYF; CDR3nt: TGTGCCAGCAGCTTGCCAGGAACCTACGAGCAGTACTTC
j_gene: TRBJ1-2; v_gene: TRBV4-2; abundance: -; d_gene: -; CDR3aa: CASRPDRILYGYTF; CDR3nt: TGTGCCAGCAGACCTGACAGGATCCTGTATGGCTACACCTTC
j_gene: TRBJ1-3; v_gene: TRBV18; abundance: -; d_gene: -; CDR3aa: CASSLGGTKRSGNTIYF; CDR3nt: TGTGCCAGCTCACTTGGGGGAACGAAACGCTCTGGAAACACCATATATTTT
j_gene: TRBJ2-5; v_gene: TRBV3-1/TRBV3-2; abundance: -; d_gene: TRBD2; CDR3aa: CASSQVAGGETQYF; CDR3nt: TGTGCCAGCAGCCAAGTAGCGGGGGGTGAGACCCAGTACTTC
j_gene: TRBJ2-2; v_gene: TRBV9; abundance: few; d_gene: TRBD2; CDR3aa: CASSKGLAGRQAGELFF; CDR3nt: TGTGCCAGCAGCAAGGGACTAGCGGGAAGACAAGCCGGGGAGCTGTTTTTT
j_gene: TRBJ2-5; v_gene: TRBV5-1; abundance: -; d_gene: -; CDR3aa: CASSLGLSRETQYF; CDR3nt: TGCGCCAGCAGCTTAGGGCTATCTCGGGAGACCCAGTACTTC
j_gene: TRBJ2-7; v_gene: TRBV28; abundance: -; d_gene: TRBD2; CDR3aa: CASSLVWRGDSYEQYF; CDR3nt: TGTGCCAGCAGTTTAGTCTGGCGGGGGGACTCCTACGAGCAGTACTTC
j_gene: TRBJ2-7; v_gene: TRBV19; abundance: -; d_gene: TRBD1; CDR3aa: CASSPQGEFSYEQYF; CDR3nt: TGTGCCAGTAGCCCCCAGGGGGAGTTCTCCTACGAGCAGTACTTC
j_gene: TRBJ1-1; v_gene: TRBV18; abundance: once; d_gene: -; CDR3aa: CASSPAKPNTEAFF; CDR3nt: TGTGCCAGCTCACCTGCGAAGCCGAACACTGAAGCTTTCTTT
j_gene: TRBJ2-7; v_gene: TRBV5-1; abundance: -; d_gene: -; CDR3aa: CASSLGIIGSEQYF; CDR3nt: TGCGCCAGCAGCTTGGGGATCATAGGGAGCGAGCAGTACTTC
j_gene: TRBJ2-1; v_gene: TRBV5-1; abundance: -; d_gene: -; CDR3aa: CASSLGGRYNEQFF; CDR3nt: TGCGCCAGCAGCTTGGGAGGACGGTACAATGAGCAGTTCTTC
j_gene: TRBJ1-1; v_gene: TRBV28; abundance: few; d_gene: -; CDR3aa: CASNFYGSANTEAFF; CDR3nt: TGTGCCAGCAATTTTTATGGGTCGGCGAACACTGAAGCTTTCTTT
j_gene: TRBJ2-7; v_gene: TRBV10-3; abundance: -; d_gene: TRBD1; CDR3aa: CASDDNRGAFGQYF; CDR3nt: TGTGCCAGCGATGATAACAGGGGGGCGTTTGGGCAGTACTTC
j_gene: TRBJ2-2; v_gene: TRBV30; abundance: once; d_gene: -; CDR3aa: CAWTRGGVNTGELFF; CDR3nt: TGTGCCTGGACCAGGGGCGGGGTGAACACCGGGGAGCTGTTTTTT
j_gene: TRBJ2-5; v_gene: TRBV6-6; abundance: -; d_gene: TRBD1; CDR3aa: CASSYPGTGGQETQYF; CDR3nt: TGTGCCAGCAGTTACCCCGGGACAGGGGGCCAAGAGACCCAGTACTTC
j_gene: TRBJ2-7; v_gene: TRBV6-1; abundance: -; d_gene: -; CDR3aa: CASSDRLGSSYEQYF; CDR3nt: TGTGCCAGCAGTGATCGCCTTGGATCCTCCTACGAGCAGTACTTC
j_gene: TRBJ2-3; v_gene: TRBV7-3; abundance: -; d_gene: TRBD2; CDR3aa: CASSPLAGSTDTQYF; CDR3nt: TGTGCCAGCAGCCCTTTAGCGGGGAGCACAGATACGCAGTATTTT
j_gene: TRBJ2-7; v_gene: TRBV4-3; abundance: -; d_gene: TRBD2; CDR3aa: CASSQDRLAGVGEQYF; CDR3nt: TGCGCCAGCAGCCAAGATCGTCTAGCGGGGGTTGGGGAGCAGTACTTC
j_gene: TRBJ2-7; v_gene: TRBV9; abundance: -; d_gene: TRBD1; CDR3aa: CASSSGPRGSYEQYF; CDR3nt: TGTGCCAGCAGCAGTGGGCCCAGGGGGTCCTACGAGCAGTACTTC
j_gene: TRBJ1-3; v_gene: TRBV14; abundance: once; d_gene: -; CDR3aa: CASSHRGFGDYSGNTIYF; CDR3nt: TGTGCCAGCAGCCATCGGGGTTTTGGGGATTACTCTGGAAACACCATATATTTT
j_gene: TRBJ1-5; v_gene: TRBV7-2; abundance: -; d_gene: TRBD1; CDR3aa: CASSLTGSQPQHF; CDR3nt: TGTGCCAGCAGCTTGACAGGGAGTCAGCCCCAGCATTTT
j_gene: TRBJ2-7; v_gene: TRBV7-9; abundance: -; d_gene: TRBD1; CDR3aa: CASSLRDRGNYEQYF; CDR3nt: TGTGCCAGCAGCTTAAGGGACAGGGGGAACTACGAGCAGTACTTC
j_gene: TRBJ2-7; v_gene: TRBV27; abundance: -; d_gene: -; CDR3aa: CASSSLRTTTHYEQYF; CDR3nt: TGTGCCAGCAGTTCACTTAGGACCACAACCCACTACGAGCAGTACTTC
j_gene: TRBJ2-6; v_gene: TRBV12-5; abundance: -; d_gene: -; CDR3aa: CASGLSAGDFSGANVLTF; CDR3nt: TGTGCTAGTGGTTTGTCGGCAGGAGACTTTTCTGGGGCCAACGTCCTGACTTTC
j_gene: TRBJ2-3; v_gene: TRBV28; abundance: -; d_gene: TRBD2; CDR3aa: CASRGAGVSTDTQYF; CDR3nt: TGTGCCAGCAGGGGAGCGGGAGTGTCTACAGATACGCAGTATTTT
j_gene: TRBJ1-5; v_gene: TRBV4-2; abundance: once; d_gene: TRBD1; CDR3aa: CASSQVVRDRGLRSNQPQHF; CDR3nt: TGTGCCAGCAGCCAAGTCGTCCGGGACAGGGGGCTACGTAGCAATCAGCCCCAGCATTTT
j_gene: TRBJ2-7; v_gene: TRBV27; abundance: -; d_gene: -; CDR3aa: CASSLFPGLSYEQYF; CDR3nt: TGTGCCAGCAGTCTATTTCCGGGACTCTCCTACGAGCAGTACTTC
j_gene: TRBJ2-7; v_gene: TRBV11-2; abundance: -; d_gene: -; CDR3aa: CASSFALSYEQYF; CDR3nt: TGTGCCAGCAGCTTCGCCCTCTCCTACGAGCAGTACTTC
j_gene: TRBJ2-1; v_gene: TRBV5-4; abundance: -; d_gene: -; CDR3aa: CASSLAGSYEQFF; CDR3nt: TGTGCCAGCAGCTTGGCCGGTTCCTATGAGCAGTTCTTC
j_gene: TRBJ1-6; v_gene: TRBV7-2; abundance: -; d_gene: -; CDR3aa: CASSLEGVDSPLHF; CDR3nt: TGTGCCAGCAGCTTAGAAGGTGTCGATTCACCCCTCCACTTT